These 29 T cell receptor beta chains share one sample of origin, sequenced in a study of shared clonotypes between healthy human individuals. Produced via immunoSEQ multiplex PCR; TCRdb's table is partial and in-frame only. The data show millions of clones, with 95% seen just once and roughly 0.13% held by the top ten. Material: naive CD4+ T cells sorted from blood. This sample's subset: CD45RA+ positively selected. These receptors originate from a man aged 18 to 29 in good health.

This CDR3 reads CASSVQGAGVNTEAFF. The DNA of the CDR3 is TGTGCCAGCAGTGTACAGGGGGCCGGTGTGAACACTGAAGCTTTCTTT. The V and J genes are TRBV6-1 and TRBJ1-1; 9 bases fit TRBD1. J gave up 0 bases and V 4 bases, and 6 bases lay outside the gene matches. The CDR3 length is 16 residues. CDR1 and CDR2 (germline): MNHNS, SASEGT.

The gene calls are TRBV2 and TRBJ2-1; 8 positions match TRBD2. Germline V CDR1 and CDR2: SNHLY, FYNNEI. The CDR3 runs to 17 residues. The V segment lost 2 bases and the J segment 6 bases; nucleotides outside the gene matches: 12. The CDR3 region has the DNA TGTGCCAGCAGTGAACTCTTAAGAGCGGGAGCCCTCAATGAGCAGTTCTTC. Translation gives CASSELLRAGALNEQFF.

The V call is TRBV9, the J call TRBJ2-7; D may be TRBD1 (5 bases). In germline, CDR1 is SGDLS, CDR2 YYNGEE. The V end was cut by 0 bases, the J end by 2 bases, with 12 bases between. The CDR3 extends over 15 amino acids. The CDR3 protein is CASSVGEGVPYEQYF. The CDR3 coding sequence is TGTGCCAGCAGCGTAGGTGAAGGGGTTCCCTACGAGCAGTACTTC.

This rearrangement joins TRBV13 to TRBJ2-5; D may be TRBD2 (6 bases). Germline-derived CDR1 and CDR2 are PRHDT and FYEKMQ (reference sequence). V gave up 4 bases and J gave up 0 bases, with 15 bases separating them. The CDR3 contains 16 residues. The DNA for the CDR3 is TGTGCCAGCAGCTACACGCGGGAAACGTACCAAGAGACCCAGTACTTC. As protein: CASSYTRETYQETQYF. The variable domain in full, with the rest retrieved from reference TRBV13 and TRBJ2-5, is AAGVIQSPRHLIKEKRETATLKCYPIPRHDTVYWYQQGPGQDPQFLISFYEKMQSDKGSIPDRFSAQQFSDYHSELNMSSLELGDSALYFCASSYTRETYQETQYFGPGTRLLVL.

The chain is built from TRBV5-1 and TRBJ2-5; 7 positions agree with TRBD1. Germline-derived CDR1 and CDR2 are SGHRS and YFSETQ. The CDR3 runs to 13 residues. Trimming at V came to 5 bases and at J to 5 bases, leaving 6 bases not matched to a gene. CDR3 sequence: CASRVSQGETQYF. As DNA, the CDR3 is TGCGCCAGCAGGGTCTCACAGGGGGAGACCCAGTACTTC.

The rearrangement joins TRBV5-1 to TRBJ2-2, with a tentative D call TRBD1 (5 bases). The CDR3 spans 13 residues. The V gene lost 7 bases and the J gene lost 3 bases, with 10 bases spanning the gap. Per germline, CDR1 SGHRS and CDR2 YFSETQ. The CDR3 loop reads CASPSTDTGELFF. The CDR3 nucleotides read TGCGCCAGCCCCTCGACAGACACCGGGGAGCTGTTTTTT.

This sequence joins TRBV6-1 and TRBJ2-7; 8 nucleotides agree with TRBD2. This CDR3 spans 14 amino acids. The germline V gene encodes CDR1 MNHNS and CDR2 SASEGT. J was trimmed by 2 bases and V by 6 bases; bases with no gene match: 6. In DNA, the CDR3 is TGTGCCAGCAGCGCTACTAGCGGAACCTACGAGCAGTACTTC. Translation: CASSATSGTYEQYF.

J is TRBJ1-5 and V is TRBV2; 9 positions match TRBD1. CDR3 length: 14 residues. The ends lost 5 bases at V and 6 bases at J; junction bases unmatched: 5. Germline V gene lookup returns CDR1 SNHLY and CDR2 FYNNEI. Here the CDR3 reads CASSNRGQGQPQHF. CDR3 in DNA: TGTGCCAGCAGTAACAGGGGGCAGGGTCAGCCCCAGCATTTT.

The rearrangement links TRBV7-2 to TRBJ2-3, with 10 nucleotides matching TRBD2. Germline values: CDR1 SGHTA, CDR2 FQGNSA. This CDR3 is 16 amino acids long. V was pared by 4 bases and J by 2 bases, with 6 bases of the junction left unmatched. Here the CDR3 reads CASSSLAGAYTDTQYF. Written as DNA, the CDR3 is TGTGCCAGCAGCTCGCTAGCGGGGGCCTACACAGATACGCAGTATTTT.

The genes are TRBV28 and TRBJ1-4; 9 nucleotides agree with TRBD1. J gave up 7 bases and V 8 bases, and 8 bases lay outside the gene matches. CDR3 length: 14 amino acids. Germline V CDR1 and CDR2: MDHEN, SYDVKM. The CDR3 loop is CASGQGQGPEKLFF. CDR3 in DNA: TGTGCCAGCGGACAAGGACAGGGGCCTGAAAAACTGTTTTTT. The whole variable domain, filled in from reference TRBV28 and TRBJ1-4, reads DVKVTQSSRYLVKRTGEKVFLECVQDMDHENMFWYRQDPGLGLRLIYFSYDVKMKEKGDIPEGYSVSREKKERFSLILESASTNQTSMYLCASGQGQGPEKLFFGSGTQLSVL.

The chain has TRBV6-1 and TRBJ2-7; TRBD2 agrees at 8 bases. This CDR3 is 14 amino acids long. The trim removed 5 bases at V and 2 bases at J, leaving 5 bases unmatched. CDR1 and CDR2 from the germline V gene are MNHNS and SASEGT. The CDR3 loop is CASSTGGGTYEQYF. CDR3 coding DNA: TGTGCCAGCAGTACCGGCGGGGGGACCTACGAGCAGTACTTC.

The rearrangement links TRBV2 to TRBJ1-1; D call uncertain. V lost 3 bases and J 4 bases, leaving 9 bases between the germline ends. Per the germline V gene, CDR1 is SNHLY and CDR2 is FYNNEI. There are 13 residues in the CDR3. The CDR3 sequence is CASSDFRGTEAFF. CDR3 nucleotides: TGTGCCAGCAGTGACTTCAGAGGCACTGAAGCTTTCTTT.

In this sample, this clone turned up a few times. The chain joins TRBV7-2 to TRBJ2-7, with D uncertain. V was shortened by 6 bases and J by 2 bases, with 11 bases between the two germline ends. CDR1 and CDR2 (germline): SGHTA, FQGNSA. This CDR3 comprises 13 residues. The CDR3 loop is CASSNGPAYEQYF. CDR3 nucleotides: TGTGCCAGCAGTAACGGGCCAGCCTACGAGCAGTACTTC.

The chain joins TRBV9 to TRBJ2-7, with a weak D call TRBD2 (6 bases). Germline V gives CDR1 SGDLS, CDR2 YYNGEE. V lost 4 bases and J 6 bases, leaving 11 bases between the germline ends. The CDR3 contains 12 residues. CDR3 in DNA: TGTGCCAGCAGCCACGGGGGTCCCGAGCAGTACTTC. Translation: CASSHGGPEQYF.

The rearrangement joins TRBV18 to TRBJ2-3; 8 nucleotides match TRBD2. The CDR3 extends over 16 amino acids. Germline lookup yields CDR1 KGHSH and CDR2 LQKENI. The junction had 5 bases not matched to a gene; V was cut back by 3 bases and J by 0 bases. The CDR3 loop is CASSPRLASSTDTQYF. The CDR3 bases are TGTGCCAGCTCACCTCGACTAGCGAGTAGCACAGATACGCAGTATTTT.

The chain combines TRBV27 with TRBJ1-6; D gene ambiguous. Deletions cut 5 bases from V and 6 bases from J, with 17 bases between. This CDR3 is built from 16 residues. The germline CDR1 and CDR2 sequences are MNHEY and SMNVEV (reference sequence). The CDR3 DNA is TGTGCCAGCAGTCAGACTCCGGAACTGCCTAATTCACCCCTCCACTTT. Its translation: CASSQTPELPNSPLHF.

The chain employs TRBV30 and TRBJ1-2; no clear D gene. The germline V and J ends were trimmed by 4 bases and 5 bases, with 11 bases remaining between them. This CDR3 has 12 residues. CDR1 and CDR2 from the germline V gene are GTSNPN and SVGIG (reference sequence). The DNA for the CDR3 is TGTGCCTGGAAGAGGTCGGGGTATGGCTACACCTTC. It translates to CAWKRSGYGYTF.

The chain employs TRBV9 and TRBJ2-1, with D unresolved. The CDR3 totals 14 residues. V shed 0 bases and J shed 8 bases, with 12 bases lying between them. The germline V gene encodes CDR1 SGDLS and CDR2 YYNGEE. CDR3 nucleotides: TGTGCCAGCAGCGTAGTGGGGTCTGGGGATGAGCAGTTCTTC. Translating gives CASSVVGSGDEQFF.

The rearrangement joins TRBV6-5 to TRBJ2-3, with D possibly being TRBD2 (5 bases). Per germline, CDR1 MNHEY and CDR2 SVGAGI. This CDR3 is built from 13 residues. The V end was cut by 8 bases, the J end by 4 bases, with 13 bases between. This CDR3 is CASARRGADTQYF. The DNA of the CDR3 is TGTGCCAGCGCCCGACGGGGTGCAGATACGCAGTATTTT.

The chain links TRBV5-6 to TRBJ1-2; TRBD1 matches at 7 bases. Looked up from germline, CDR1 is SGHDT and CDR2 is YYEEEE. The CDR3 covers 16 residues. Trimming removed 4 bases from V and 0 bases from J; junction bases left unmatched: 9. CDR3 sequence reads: CASSPVDRAANYGYTF. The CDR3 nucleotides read TGTGCCAGCAGCCCGGTTGACAGGGCAGCTAACTATGGCTACACCTTC.

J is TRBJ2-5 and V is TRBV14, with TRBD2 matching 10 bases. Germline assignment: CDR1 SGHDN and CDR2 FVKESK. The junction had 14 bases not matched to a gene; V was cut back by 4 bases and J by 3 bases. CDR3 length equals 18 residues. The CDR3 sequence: CASSPRLSSGSPKETQYF. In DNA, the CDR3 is TGTGCCAGCAGCCCTCGTCTTTCTAGCGGGAGTCCCAAAGAGACCCAGTACTTC.

CDR3 nucleotide sequence: TGTGCCAGCAGCGTAGACGGGAGTAGGATCGGTGAGCAGTTCTTC. It yields the protein CASSVDGSRIGEQFF. V and J are TRBV9 and TRBJ2-1; possible D gene TRBD2, 6 bases. CDR1 and CDR2 from the germline V gene are SGDLS and YYNGEE. The CDR3 spans 15 residues. Trimming removed 0 bases from V and 9 bases from J, with 16 bases in between.

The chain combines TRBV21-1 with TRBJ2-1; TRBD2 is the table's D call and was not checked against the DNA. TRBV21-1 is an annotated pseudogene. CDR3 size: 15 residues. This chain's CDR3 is CASNWSGSSYNEQFF. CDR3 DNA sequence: TGTGCCAGCAACTGGAGCGGGAGCTCCTACAATGAGCAGTTCTTC.

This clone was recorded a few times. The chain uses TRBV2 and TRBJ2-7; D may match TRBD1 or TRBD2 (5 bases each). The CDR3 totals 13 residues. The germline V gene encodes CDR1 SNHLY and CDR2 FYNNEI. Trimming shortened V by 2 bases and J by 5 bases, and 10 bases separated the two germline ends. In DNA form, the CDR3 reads TGTGCCAGCAGTGAAATGAGGGACCACGAGCAGTACTTC. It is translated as CASSEMRDHEQYF.

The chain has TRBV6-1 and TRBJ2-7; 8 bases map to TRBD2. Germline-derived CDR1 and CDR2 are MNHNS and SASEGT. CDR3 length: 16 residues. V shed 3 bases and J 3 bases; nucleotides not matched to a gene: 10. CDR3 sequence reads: CASSDTSGRGLYEQYF. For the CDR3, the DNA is TGTGCCAGCAGTGACACTAGCGGCCGGGGCCTCTACGAGCAGTACTTC.

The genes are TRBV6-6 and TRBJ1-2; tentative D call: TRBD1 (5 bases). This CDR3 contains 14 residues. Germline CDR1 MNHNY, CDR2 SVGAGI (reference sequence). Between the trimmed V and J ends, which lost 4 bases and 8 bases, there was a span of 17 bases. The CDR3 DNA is TGTGCCAGCAGTTCCCGACAGCCACTCGGGGGCTACACCTTC. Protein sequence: CASSSRQPLGGYTF.

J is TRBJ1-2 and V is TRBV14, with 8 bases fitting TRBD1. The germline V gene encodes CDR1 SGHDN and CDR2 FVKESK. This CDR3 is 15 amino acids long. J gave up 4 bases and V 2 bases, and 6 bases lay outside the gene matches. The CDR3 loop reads CASSQSGQGLYGYTF. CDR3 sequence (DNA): TGTGCCAGCAGCCAATCCGGACAGGGACTCTATGGCTACACCTTC.

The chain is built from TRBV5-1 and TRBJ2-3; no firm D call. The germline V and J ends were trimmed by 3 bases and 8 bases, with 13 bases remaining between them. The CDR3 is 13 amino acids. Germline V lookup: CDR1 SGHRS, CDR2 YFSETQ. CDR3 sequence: CASSSDGSFTQYF. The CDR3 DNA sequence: TGCGCCAGCAGCTCGGACGGGTCCTTTACGCAGTATTTT. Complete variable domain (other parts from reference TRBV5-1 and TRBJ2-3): KAGVTQTPRYLIKTRGQQVTLSCSPISGHRSVSWYQQTPGQGLQFLFEYFSETQRNKGNFPGRFSGRQFSNSRSEMNVSTLELGDSALYLCASSSDGSFTQYFGPGTRLTVL.

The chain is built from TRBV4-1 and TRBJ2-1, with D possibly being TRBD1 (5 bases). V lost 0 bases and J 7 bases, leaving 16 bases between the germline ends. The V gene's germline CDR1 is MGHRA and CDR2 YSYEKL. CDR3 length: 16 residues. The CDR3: CASSQEGQGIMNEQFF. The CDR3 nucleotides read TGCGCCAGCAGCCAAGAGGGCCAGGGTATTATGAATGAGCAGTTCTTC.